This T cell receptor beta chain is drawn from a study of response to subunit inactivated influenza vaccine. This clonotype was recorded many times. Its cognate antigen is unknown. Findings of the study overall: Researchers suggested that each seasonal influenza vaccination recruits few new T cells.

TCRdb itself ran the RT-PCR reads through MiXCR, one entry per CDR3 protein. The sample includes over 750,000 distinct CDR3 sequences, about 20% seen only once; the top ten take 10% to 13%. The sequencing used PBMCs from blood, collected less than 6 days after vaccination. The TCR sequence derives from a man aged 45 to 65 who received an inactivated influenza vaccine.

CDR3 DNA: TGCGCCAGCAGCCAAGATTGGGGGGGGCACACCGGGGAGCTGTTTTTT. Protein: CASSQDWGGHTGELFF. The chain couples TRBV4-3 to TRBJ2-2; D perhaps matches TRBD2 (7 bases). Trimming removed 0 bases at V and 3 bases at J, with 11 bases between. Germline V CDR1 and CDR2: LGHNA, YSLEER. This CDR3 has 16 amino acids.